This T cell receptor beta chain is drawn from a study of blood T cells in healthy people across ages. The wider study: Template-switching capture recovered about one barcoded beta molecule per two T cells.

The CDR3 extends over 15 amino acids. In germline, CDR1 is DFQATT, CDR2 SNEGSKA (reference sequence). V shed 5 bases, J shed 4 bases, and the junction held 8 bases outside the gene matches. Ten or more counts support this clonotype. No antigen is known for it. Points from the study as a whole: Estimates of diversity drawn from one million T cells were considered underestimates.

The authors ran a second PCR of 7 to 11 cycles using a sample-barcoded 5' primer and a J-beta primer mix. TCRdb re-called the 5' RACE reads through MiXCR, storing one row per CDR3 protein. The table includes 630,000 or so distinct CDR3 sequences, 32% detected once. This clonotype was obtained from a woman older than 75 in good health. Sequencing input: blood. The rearrangement joins TRBV20-1 to TRBJ2-1; TRBD1 aligns across 10 bases. The chain's CDR3 is CSAPPPGQGYNEQFF. DNA of the CDR3: TGCAGTGCTCCGCCCCCGGGACAGGGGTACAATGAGCAGTTCTTC.